A single sample is the source of the 20 T cell receptor beta chains below, sequenced in a study of CD4 T cells in relation to SARS-CoV-2 and coronaviruses. Repertoires were generated with immunoSEQ multiplex PCR, while TCRdb's copy carries only in-frame clones and drops some. Of about 25,000 clones in the sample, about 81% are singletons; the top ten hold over 10%. The unexposed donors gave CD4+ T cells in about 2011-2019, prior to COVID-19. CD4+ T cells were isolated from the cells after about ten days of culture. Their antigens are not known. The sequenced sample was CD4+ T cells from PBMCs, cultured in vitro. All receptors derive from a human donor in good health.

The chain joins TRBV5-6 to TRBJ1-2, with a tentative D call TRBD1 (6 bases). V lost 0 bases, J lost 8 bases, and 14 bases lay in between. CDR1 and CDR2 from the germline V gene are SGHDT and YYEEEE. This CDR3 region has 14 residues. The CDR3 spells CASSLVDQRGGYTF. As DNA, the CDR3 is TGTGCCAGCAGCTTGGTGGACCAAAGGGGGGGCTACACCTTC.

The chain is built from TRBV5-4 and TRBJ1-1; D is uncertain. Germline V gene sequence: CDR1 SGHNT, CDR2 YYREEE (reference sequence). Trimming removed 0 bases at V and 1 base at J, with 13 bases between. This CDR3 spans 16 amino acids. The CDR3 spells CASSLGGTGSNTEAFF. The CDR3 nucleotides read TGTGCCAGCAGCTTGGGTGGTACGGGGTCGAACACTGAAGCTTTCTTT.

This sequence joins TRBV5-6 and TRBJ1-3, with D hard to call. Trimming removed 2 bases from V and 2 bases from J, with 11 bases in between. Per germline, CDR1 SGHDT and CDR2 YYEEEE. The CDR3 has 15 residues. As DNA, the CDR3 is TGTGCCAGCAGCTTTTGGTGGGCCCCTGGAAACACCATATATTTT. Residues: CASSFWWAPGNTIYF.

The chain carries TRBV27 and TRBJ1-4; no clear D. V was pared by 3 bases and J by 7 bases, with 12 bases between. Germline-derived CDR1 and CDR2 are MNHEY and SMNVEV (reference sequence). This CDR3 region has 14 residues. The CDR3 here is CASSFSGVSEKLFF. CDR3 in DNA: TGTGCCAGCAGTTTCTCCGGGGTTAGTGAAAAACTGTTTTTT.

The CDR3 protein is CASRRGGATIPNTEAFF. As DNA, the CDR3 is TGTGCCAGCAGGCGGGGGGGAGCTACAATACCGAACACTGAAGCTTTCTTT. This chain joins TRBV5-8 and TRBJ1-1, with D perhaps matching TRBD1 (5 bases). V was cut by 5 bases and J by 1 base, with 21 bases left in between. Germline V lookup: CDR1 SGHTS, CDR2 YDEGEE. This CDR3 has 17 amino acids.

In this sample, this clone turned up a few times. The chain combines TRBV4-2 with TRBJ2-5; the match to TRBD1 covers 11 bases. The CDR3 sequence is 16 residues long. The junction had 8 bases not matched to a gene; V was cut back by 3 bases and J by 5 bases. CDR1 and CDR2 (germline): LGHNA, YNFKEQ. This chain's CDR3 is CASSHDRTGGKETQYF. The DNA for the CDR3 is TGTGCCAGCAGCCATGATCGGACAGGGGGCAAGGAGACCCAGTACTTC.

This sequence joins TRBV7-8 and TRBJ2-2, with 9 bases lining up with TRBD1. Germline V gives CDR1 SGHVS, CDR2 FQNEAQ. The length of the CDR3 is 14 residues. The V and J ends lost 6 bases and 5 bases, in that order; junction bases with no gene match: 4. CDR3 region: CASRWTGATGELFF. CDR3 DNA sequence: TGTGCCAGCAGGTGGACAGGGGCGACCGGGGAGCTGTTTTTT.

The rearrangement uses TRBV19 and TRBJ1-5; D is uncertain. Germline CDR1 and CDR2: LNHDA and SQIVND (reference sequence). V was trimmed by 3 bases and J by 0 bases, leaving 6 bases between them. The CDR3 loop spans 14 amino acids. CDR3 coding DNA: TGTGCCAGTAGTATGCAGATTAGCAATCAGCCCCAGCATTTT. Translating gives CASSMQISNQPQHF.

This chain uses TRBV19 with TRBJ1-2; TRBD1 is a possible D gene (6 bases). Trimming took 2 bases from V and 6 from J, leaving 10 bases between them. The CDR3 covers 13 residues. Looked up from germline, CDR1 is LNHDA and CDR2 is SQIVND (reference sequence). The CDR3 loop is CASSIPQGHGYTF. The CDR3 DNA reads TGTGCCAGTAGTATACCCCAGGGGCATGGCTACACCTTC.

The J gene is TRBJ2-1, the V gene TRBV4-3; the D is unclear. This CDR3 spans 15 amino acids. V lost 0 bases, J lost 4 bases, and 10 bases lay in between. Germline V gene lookup returns CDR1 LGHNA and CDR2 YSLEER. The CDR3 is CASSQDSTVYNEQFF. In DNA, the CDR3 is TGCGCCAGCAGCCAAGATAGCACAGTTTACAATGAGCAGTTCTTC.

This chain links TRBV12-3 or TRBV12-4 with TRBJ2-7, with D unclear. Trimming stripped 3 bases from V and 6 bases from J, with 3 bases between. CDR3 length equals 10 residues. CDR3 protein: CASSFAEQYF. For the CDR3, the DNA is TGTGCCAGCAGTTTCGCCGAGCAGTACTTC.

This clone was picked up a small number of times. V usage is TRBV19 and J usage is TRBJ2-1, with TRBD2 matching 14 bases. Germline V gene sequence: CDR1 LNHDA, CDR2 SQIVND (reference sequence). CDR3 length equals 15 residues. The ends lost 7 bases at V and 9 bases at J; junction bases unmatched: 8. The DNA for the CDR3 is TGTGCCAGTAAAAAGGGACTAGCGGGAGTGGGTGAGCAGTTCTTC. Its protein is CASKKGLAGVGEQFF.

The chain combines TRBV19 with TRBJ1-2; D call uncertain. Trimming pared 3 bases from V and 8 bases from J, leaving 19 bases between. The CDR3 length is 15 residues. Per the germline V gene, CDR1 is LNHDA and CDR2 is SQIVND (reference sequence). The CDR3 nucleotides are TGTGCCAGTAGTATTTCGGCGGACGGATTGGGAGGCTACACCTTC. This sequence encodes CASSISADGLGGYTF.

The V gene is TRBV6-1, the J gene TRBJ1-2, with 8 bases matching TRBD1. With V trimmed by 1 base and J by 5 bases, 3 bases remained unmatched. CDR3 length equals 14 residues. The germline V gene has CDR1 MNHNS and CDR2 SASEGT. Here the CDR3 DNA reads TGTGCCAGCAGTGAAGTCGACAGGGGATATGGCTACACCTTC. Protein product: CASSEVDRGYGYTF.

This sequence joins TRBV6-2 or TRBV6-3 and TRBJ1-1, with a weak D call TRBD1 (5 bases). The CDR3 runs 13 residues. The V and J ends lost 5 bases and 6 bases respectively, with 13 bases between them. CDR1 is MNHEY and CDR2 is SVGEGT in the germline V gene. In nucleotides, the CDR3 is TGTGCCAGCAGTAAAACCCTCAGGGCTGAAGCTTTCTTT. It specifies CASSKTLRAEAFF.

The V and J genes are TRBV7-2 and TRBJ1-5; the match to TRBD1 covers 7 bases. This CDR3 has 15 residues. Germline trimming cut 2 bases from V and 6 bases from J; bases unmatched to any gene: 7. The germline V gene encodes CDR1 SGHTA and CDR2 FQGNSA. The CDR3 DNA reads TGTGCCAGCAGCTTAATGACAGGGTTGGGTCAGCCCCAGCATTTT. Its protein is CASSLMTGLGQPQHF.

The chain combines TRBV14 with TRBJ1-2; no definite D call. Between the trimmed V and J ends, which lost 2 bases and 2 bases, there was a span of 3 bases. This CDR3 comprises 12 residues. Germline V CDR1 and CDR2: SGHDN, FVKESK. CDR3: CASSQQNYGYTF. The CDR3 coding sequence is TGTGCCAGCAGCCAACAGAACTATGGCTACACCTTC.

A few counts support this clone. The V call is TRBV7-9, the J call TRBJ1-2; D uncertain. This CDR3 has 16 residues. Germline values: CDR1 SEHNR, CDR2 FQNEAQ (reference sequence). V lost 7 bases to trimming and J lost 1 base, with 19 bases between them. The CDR3 loop reads CASTRAADFFNYGYTF. The CDR3 nucleotides are TGTGCCAGCACACGAGCGGCAGACTTTTTTAACTATGGCTACACCTTC.

The chain uses TRBV18 and TRBJ2-7; 8 positions match TRBD1. The junction had 6 bases not matched to a gene; V was cut back by 6 bases and J by 2 bases. The germline V gene has CDR1 KGHSH and CDR2 LQKENI. CDR3 size: 14 residues. The CDR3 DNA follows: TGTGCCAGCTCGCAACAGGGGGACACCTACGAGCAGTACTTC. Translation: CASSQQGDTYEQYF.

In this sample, this clone turned up a few times. This chain connects TRBV19 to TRBJ2-2; the D is unclear. Trimming stripped 2 bases from V and 5 bases from J, with 9 bases between. The CDR3 is 14 amino acids. Germline V lookup: CDR1 LNHDA, CDR2 SQIVND (reference sequence). CDR3 in DNA: TGTGCCAGTAGTATATCCAGAAGGACCGGGGAGCTGTTTTTT. The encoded protein is CASSISRRTGELFF.